This T cell receptor (beta chain) was captured in a study of CD8 T cells in ankylosing spondylitis (dated by TCRdb to about 2017). Context from the whole study: The study profiled T cell receptor beta repertoires in healthy donors and ankylosing spondylitis patients to find disease-linked TCR variants. The full study cohort was made up of roughly 25 ankylosing spondylitis patients and about a hundred healthy donors. Peripheral blood samples were taken, and synovial fluid was additionally collected from ankylosing spondylitis patients.

General conclusions and limits of the study: According to the report, matched synovial fluid samples from ankylosing spondylitis patients were significantly enriched for the disease-linked clones. Blood from ankylosing spondylitis patients appeared to be characterized by a TCR beta motif composed of under 10 highly homologous amino acid variants. The disease-linked clones showed a CD8+ phenotype and occurred at relatively low frequencies in peripheral blood. Some TCR beta motif variants had previously been reported in synovial fluid and blood of reactive arthritis patients, which suggested common disease-initiation mechanisms.

Sequencing was carried out with an Illumina HiSeq 2500. TCR beta libraries were prepared by quantitative 5'-RACE with molecular barcodes. On the authors' methods: To identify disease-linked TCR variants, a new computational method was used, one built on a probabilistic model of VDJ rearrangement. TCRdb itself trimmed the public reads at Q25 with fastp, ran MiXCR and retained productive beta chains. Records with the same CDR3 protein are collapsed into one entry carrying the most frequent genes and DNA. TCRdb assigned the V and J calls; the authors' analysis was not used. The sample table holds hundreds of thousands of distinct CDR3 sequences, of which about 10% were seen once. The ten most abundant clones make up over 20% of the sample. On this clonotype itself: Its antigen specificity is not known. No quality values exist for individual bases; no much larger clone is one base distant.

Looking up the germline V gene yields CDR1 SGHTA and CDR2 FQGNSA. Here V drops 5 bases and J drops 4 bases, and the junction holds 8 bases not matched to any gene. The CDR3 contains 15 residues, cysteine and phenylalanine counted. This entry keeps only the CDR3 DNA: 45 bases, framed from base 1. Sequencing used blood, either unsorted or a sorted T cell fraction (not recorded which). The clonotype originates from a male donor with ankylosing spondylitis or in good health (not recorded which). This sequence uses TRBV7-2 and TRBJ2-3, and TRBD2 aligns with 8 junction nucleotides. CDR3 protein: CASSTQRGPPDTQYF. The DNA is TGTGCCAGCAGCACGCAGCGGGGGCCGCCAGATACGCAGTATTTT.